The T cell receptor (beta chain) under discussion was sequenced for a study of blood T cells in healthy people across ages. For the second PCR, which ran for about 7 to 11 cycles, a sample-barcoded 5' primer and a J-beta primer mix were used. Via MiXCR, TCRdb re-called the 5' RACE reads, giving one row per CDR3 protein. This table holds about 1,500,000 distinct CDR3 sequences, roughly 45% found once. This clonotype was picked up a small number of times. The CDR3 length is 16 residues. The V segment lost 3 bases and the J segment 5 bases; nucleotides outside the gene matches: 12. CDR1 and CDR2 from the germline V gene are SGHRS and YFSETQ.

The chain couples TRBV5-1 to TRBJ2-7, with 9 nucleotides matching TRBD1. The sequencing input was blood. The origin of this receptor is a woman between 18 and 30 years old in good health. The CDR3 region has the DNA TGCGCCAGCAGCTGGGCCCCGGGACAGGGAGTTAACGAGCAGTACTTC. It translates to CASSWAPGQGVNEQYF.